The source of this T cell receptor beta chain is a study of blood T cell repertoires in COVID-19. Original processing methods: Quantification of nucleated cells was approximated via reference gene primer amplification. This table comes from immunoSEQ multiplex PCR, and its TCRdb copy is limited to in-frame clones, with some not included. V and J calls plus clone size are reproduced from that table; the DNA served to infer D and trimming. The table lists over 200,000 clones, about 89% of them singletons. The sequencing input was peripheral blood. The origin of this receptor is a man aged 55 to 70 who had recovered from COVID-19.

Written as DNA, the CDR3 is TGTGCCAGCAGCGACCTCGGGCGGGGTAGCACAGATACGCAGTATTTT. As protein: CASSDLGRGSTDTQYF. This sequence joins TRBV11-1 and TRBJ2-3, with D maybe TRBD2 (6 bases). Germline CDR1 reads SGHAT; CDR2 reads FQDESV (reference sequence). CDR3 size: 16 residues. The V end lost 5 bases, the J end lost 0 bases, and 15 bases lay between the germline ends.